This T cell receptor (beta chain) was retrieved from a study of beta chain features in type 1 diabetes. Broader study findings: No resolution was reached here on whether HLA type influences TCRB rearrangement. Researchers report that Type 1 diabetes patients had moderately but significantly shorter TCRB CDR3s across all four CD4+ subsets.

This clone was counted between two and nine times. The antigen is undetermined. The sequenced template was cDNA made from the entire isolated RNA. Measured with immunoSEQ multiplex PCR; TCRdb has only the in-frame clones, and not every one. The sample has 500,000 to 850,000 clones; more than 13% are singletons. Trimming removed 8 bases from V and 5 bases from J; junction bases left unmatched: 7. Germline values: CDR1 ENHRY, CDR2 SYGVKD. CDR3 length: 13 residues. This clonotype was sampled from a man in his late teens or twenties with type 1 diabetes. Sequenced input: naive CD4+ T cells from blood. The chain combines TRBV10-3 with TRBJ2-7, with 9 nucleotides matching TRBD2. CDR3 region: CAIGASGNHEQYF. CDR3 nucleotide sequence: TGTGCCATCGGCGCTAGCGGGAATCACGAGCAGTACTTC.